This T cell receptor (beta chain) was obtained from a study of neoadjuvant nivolumab and ipilimumab in lung cancer. Sequencing used immunoSEQ multiplex PCR; TCRdb keeps in-frame clones, though not all of them. Among 30,000 or so clones, less than 95% were seen once, and the ten largest hold roughly 5%. The CDR3 is made up of 15 amino acids. V was pared by 0 bases and J by 8 bases, with 13 bases between. Germline V CDR1 and CDR2: KGHSH, LQKENI. In regard to this clone: Its antigen is undetermined.

General observations from the study: TCR clonality did not significantly correlate with pathologic tumor regression. Resected tumors had greater TCR richness and clonality than uninvolved lung. From pretherapy to surgery, tumor richness and clonality rose with dual therapy. Only a small number of samples underwent TCR sequencing.

Here the sequenced sample was peripheral blood, taken after neoadjuvant nivolumab, alone or with ipilimumab, at or shortly before surgery. The clonotype comes from an adult with non-small cell lung cancer. The genes are TRBV18 and TRBJ1-4, with TRBD1 as a possible D gene (5 bases). CDR3 in amino acids: CASSPPGTGEEKLFF. As DNA, the CDR3 is TGTGCCAGCTCACCACCGGGGACGGGGGAGGAAAAACTGTTTTTT.